Listed below are T cell receptor beta chains from one sample, sequenced in a study of blood T cell repertoires in COVID-19. Clones were read by immunoSEQ multiplex PCR, and TCRdb kept only the in-frame ones, dropping some. The sample records fewer than 200,000 clones, approximately 90% being singletons. The sequenced sample was peripheral blood. These receptors were taken from a woman aged 55-69 years who had recovered from COVID-19. The CDR3 runs from the conserved cysteine through the conserved F or W. The D gene is left open where the match is weak. Where a row states a size, it is once, few, many or the class of an expanded clone; other rows omit it.

V gene	clone size	J gene	CDR3 length	D gene	CDR3 protein	CDR3 DNA
TRBV5-6	NA	TRBJ2-4	14	TRBD2	CASSLLAGLNIQYF	TGTGCCAGCAGCTTACTAGCGGGGTTGAACATTCAGTACTTC
TRBV12-3/TRBV12-4	NA	TRBJ1-2	13	NA	CASSRVAGYGYTF	TGTGCCAGCAGCCGGGTCGCGGGCTATGGCTACACCTTC
TRBV4-3	NA	TRBJ2-1	15	TRBD2	CASSRGTSGVNEQFF	TGCGCCAGCAGCCGAGGGACTAGCGGGGTGAATGAGCAGTTCTTC
TRBV29-1	NA	TRBJ1-2	11	NA	CSVPGLWGYTF	TGCAGCGTCCCCGGTCTTTGGGGCTACACCTTC
TRBV5-1	NA	TRBJ1-1	17	TRBD1	CASSLGAGGVSDTEAFF	TGCGCCAGCAGCCTGGGGGCAGGGGGAGTCTCGGACACTGAAGCTTTCTTT
TRBV27	NA	TRBJ1-2	15	NA	CASRAGIGLSYGYTF	TGTGCCAGCAGGGCGGGGATCGGCTTGAGCTATGGCTACACCTTC
TRBV6-1	once	TRBJ2-7	18	NA	CASSEFRIDSTRLYEQYF	TGTGCCAGCAGTGAATTCCGTATAGACAGTACAAGATTATACGAGCAGTACTTC
TRBV5-1	NA	TRBJ2-7	16	NA	CASGLSSPSQGYEQYF	TGCGCCAGCGGCTTATCTTCCCCGTCTCAGGGCTACGAGCAGTACTTC
TRBV30	once	TRBJ1-3	14	NA	CAWSVLRSGNTIYF	TGTGCCTGGAGTGTACTTCGCTCTGGAAACACCATATATTTT
TRBV6-2/TRBV6-3	once	TRBJ2-3	17	TRBD2	CASSQRTSYTFTDTQYF	TGTGCCAGCAGCCAAAGGACTAGTTATACCTTCACAGATACGCAGTATTTT
TRBV28	NA	TRBJ2-7	11	NA	CASSRQQLWYF	TGTGCCAGCAGCCGACAGCAACTTTGGTACTTC